These 20 T cell receptor beta chains came from one sample sequenced in a study of PD-L1 blockade in urothelial cancer. Data came from immunoSEQ multiplex PCR; TCRdb stores just in-frame clones and leaves some out. Of over 35,000 clones in the sample, approximately 91% were seen once. Stated time point: pretreatment peripheral blood. Sample: PBMCs, taken around atezolizumab (anti-PD-L1) treatment. The source is a woman between 55 and 75 years old with urothelial cancer.

J is TRBJ1-5 and V is TRBV5-8; D uncertain. Germline V gene sequence: CDR1 SGHTS, CDR2 YDEGEE. V was clipped by 4 bases and J by 6 bases, with 14 bases between them. This CDR3 spans 14 amino acids. The CDR3 DNA follows: TGTGCCAGCAGCGGTGGACTGGGCCGTCAGCCCCAGCATTTT. It is translated as CASSGGLGRQPQHF.

The rearrangement links TRBV5-6 to TRBJ2-2; 8 bases map to TRBD2. The CDR3 is 16 amino acids. CDR1 is SGHDT and CDR2 is YYEEEE in the germline V gene. The trim removed 7 bases at V and 7 bases at J, leaving 15 bases unmatched. This CDR3 reads CASFPYSSGGVGELFF. The CDR3 bases are TGTGCCAGCTTTCCATACTCGAGCGGGGGAGTCGGGGAGCTGTTTTTT.

The rearrangement joins TRBV28 to TRBJ1-1; weak D call: TRBD1 (6 bases). There are 15 residues in the CDR3. Germline V CDR1 and CDR2: MDHEN, SYDVKM. The V gene lost 6 bases and the J gene lost 1 base, with 15 bases spanning the gap. The CDR3 DNA reads as TGTGCCAGCAGCCTGGGGGGGGCTGGGAACACTGAAGCTTTCTTT. Translation: CASSLGGAGNTEAFF.

The chain uses TRBV9 and TRBJ2-6, with TRBD1 matching 7 bases. This CDR3 comprises 19 residues. Germline V gene data show CDR1 as SGDLS and CDR2 as YYNGEE. The junction had 11 bases not matched to a gene; V was cut back by 0 bases and J by 2 bases. The CDR3 region is CASSVAGTEIRAGANVLTF. The DNA for the CDR3 is TGTGCCAGCAGCGTAGCCGGGACAGAAATCAGAGCTGGGGCCAACGTCCTGACTTTC.

This chain links TRBV29-1 with TRBJ2-1, with D possibly TRBD2 on 6 matching bases. CDR1 and CDR2 (germline): SQVTM, ANQGSEA. V was shortened by 4 bases and J by 0 bases, with 10 bases between the two germline ends. The CDR3 totals 14 residues. CDR3 region: CSVVVGSSYNEQFF. CDR3 coding DNA: TGCAGCGTTGTGGTCGGGAGCTCCTACAATGAGCAGTTCTTC.

This chain joins TRBV6-5 and TRBJ2-3, with 11 bases that match TRBD2. CDR3 length equals 15 residues. The germline CDR1 and CDR2 sequences are MNHEY and SVGAGI. The ends lost 6 bases at V and 2 bases at J; junction bases unmatched: 4. The DNA of the CDR3 is TGTGCCAGCAGACTACTAGCGGGAGCCACAGATACGCAGTATTTT. Encoded protein: CASRLLAGATDTQYF.

The V gene is TRBV19, the J gene TRBJ2-5; maybe TRBD2 (5 bases). Germline V gene data show CDR1 as LNHDA and CDR2 as SQIVND (reference sequence). The CDR3 spans 14 residues. Trimming pared 5 bases from V and 3 bases from J, leaving 13 bases between. This CDR3 is CASSPEDGEETQYF. In DNA, the CDR3 is TGTGCCAGTAGTCCGGAGGACGGCGAAGAGACCCAGTACTTC. Based on the CDR3 plus reference TRBV19 and TRBJ2-5, the full variable domain is DGGITQSPKYLFRKEGQNVTLSCEQNLNHDAMYWYRQDPGQGLRLIYYSQIVNDFQKGDIAEGYSVSREKKESFPLTVTSAQKNPTAFYLCASSPEDGEETQYFGPGTRLLVL.

The CDR3 loop reads CASRIAGAVTGELFF. The CDR3 DNA is TGTGCCAGCAGGATAGCGGGAGCGGTCACCGGGGAGCTGTTTTTT. The chain recombines TRBV5-6 with TRBJ2-2; 9 bases match TRBD2. Germline loops: CDR1 SGHDT, CDR2 YYEEEE. CDR3 length equals 15 residues. With 5 bases clipped from V and 4 bases from J, the junction kept 6 bases outside the gene matches.

The chain is built from TRBV10-3 and TRBJ1-2; D might be TRBD1 (5 bases). CDR1 and CDR2 (germline): ENHRY, SYGVKD. The length of the CDR3 is 20 residues. With 2 bases removed from V and 7 bases from J, the gap between germline ends came to 32 bases. The CDR3 nucleotides read TGTGCCATCAGTGAGGGTCAAGTAGGCAGGGCCCGGCATGGAGGGCTTGGCTACACCTTC. Translation gives CAISEGQVGRARHGGLGYTF.

The V gene is TRBV27, the J gene TRBJ2-3; a weak D match, TRBD1 (6 bases). CDR1 MNHEY and CDR2 SMNVEV come from the germline V gene (reference sequence). The germline V and J ends were trimmed by 4 bases and 4 bases, with 12 bases remaining between them. This CDR3 contains 14 residues. In DNA, the CDR3 is TGTGCCAGCAGTTCTGGGGGCTTCTCAGATACGCAGTATTTT. Its translation: CASSSGGFSDTQYF.

J is TRBJ2-2 and V is TRBV5-4; 10 nucleotides agree with TRBD2. V gave up 1 base and J gave up 5 bases; unmatched junction bases: 5. The CDR3 covers 16 residues. Germline-derived CDR1 and CDR2 are SGHNT and YYREEE (reference sequence). CDR3: CASSLQAGGGTGELFF. The CDR3 DNA is TGTGCCAGCAGCTTGCAAGCGGGAGGGGGAACCGGGGAGCTGTTTTTT.

The rearrangement joins TRBV5-4 to TRBJ1-2; 8 nucleotides match TRBD1. CDR1 SGHNT and CDR2 YYREEE come from the germline V gene (reference sequence). This CDR3 is 14 amino acids long. V lost 4 bases to trimming and J lost 3 bases; unmatched junction nucleotides: 5. The CDR3 nucleotides read TGTGCCAGCAGCATCCAGGGGGCGTACTATGGCTACACCTTC. This gives the protein CASSIQGAYYGYTF. Full variable domain (missing parts from reference TRBV5-4 and TRBJ1-2): ETGVTQSPTHLIKTRGQQVTLRCSSQSGHNTVSWYQQALGQGPQFIFQYYREEENGRGNFPPRFSGLQFPNYSSELNVNALELDDSALYLCASSIQGAYYGYTFGSGTRLTVV.

This clone was recorded only once. The chain joins TRBV28 to TRBJ2-3; TRBD1 might be the D (5 bases). Germline-derived CDR1 and CDR2 are MDHEN and SYDVKM. V was pared by 3 bases and J by 0 bases, with 13 bases between. This CDR3 region has 16 residues. DNA for the CDR3: TGTGCCAGCAGTTTCGGCAGGGTGGCTAGCACAGATACGCAGTATTTT. It is translated as CASSFGRVASTDTQYF.

The V and J genes are TRBV28 and TRBJ2-3; 8 bases align to TRBD2. The germline V gene has CDR1 MDHEN and CDR2 SYDVKM. The J segment lost 0 bases and the V segment lost 7 bases, leaving 15 bases of the junction unmatched. This CDR3 comprises 18 residues. Written as DNA, the CDR3 is TGTGCCAGCACCCCTTACATTCTAGCGGGTTCTAGCACAGATACGCAGTATTTT. It yields the protein CASTPYILAGSSTDTQYF.

The rearrangement links TRBV9 to TRBJ1-3; TRBD1 matches at 7 bases. The CDR3 spans 18 residues. J lost 1 base, V lost 0 bases, and 10 bases had no gene match. Looked up from germline, CDR1 is SGDLS and CDR2 is YYNGEE. The CDR3 coding sequence is TGTGCCAGCAGCGTAGCTACAGAGGGGGCGGGTTCTGGAAACACCATATATTTT. It encodes CASSVATEGAGSGNTIYF.

The CDR3 here is CASSIATEQYF. The CDR3 coding sequence is TGCGCCAGCAGCATTGCTACTGAGCAGTACTTC. This sequence joins TRBV5-1 and TRBJ2-7; no clear D. This CDR3 has 11 residues. V lost 4 bases and J 7 bases, leaving 9 bases between the germline ends. Looked up from germline, CDR1 is SGHRS and CDR2 is YFSETQ.

This clone has just one count. The gene calls are TRBV7-9 and TRBJ1-3; D possibly corresponds to TRBD1 (6 bases). Germline CDR1 SEHNR, CDR2 FQNEAQ (reference sequence). V was cut by 4 bases and J by 3 bases, with 19 bases left in between. This CDR3 has 17 amino acids. The CDR3 loop is CASSSPVDSTLGNTIYF. In nucleotides, the CDR3 is TGTGCCAGCAGCTCCCCCGTGGACAGCACCCTTGGAAACACCATATATTTT.

V is TRBV19 and J is TRBJ2-7, with TRBD1 as a possible D gene (5 bases). Germline CDR1 is LNHDA and CDR2 is SQIVND (reference sequence). This CDR3 spans 13 amino acids. Trimming shortened V by 4 bases and J by 3 bases, and 10 bases separated the two germline ends. This CDR3 is CASSTDRYYEQYF. The DNA for the CDR3 is TGTGCCAGTAGTACAGACAGATACTACGAGCAGTACTTC.

V is TRBV4-3 and J is TRBJ1-2; D may be TRBD1 (6 bases). CDR1 and CDR2 (germline): LGHNA, YSLEER. The CDR3 covers 15 residues. V was clipped by 0 bases and J by 7 bases, with 15 bases between them. CDR3 nucleotides: TGCGCCAGCAGCCAAGAACTGGGGGCTGGCTCTGGCTACACCTTC. Residues: CASSQELGAGSGYTF.

Only one count was recorded for this clone. The chain combines TRBV2 with TRBJ2-2, with a weak D call TRBD1 (5 bases). V lost 10 bases to trimming and J lost 3 bases, with 12 bases between them. This CDR3 is 13 amino acids long. The germline gives CDR1 SNHLY, CDR2 FYNNEI. For the CDR3, the DNA is TGTGCCACCAGACAGAGTTACACCGGGGAGCTGTTTTTT. As protein: CATRQSYTGELFF. The whole variable domain, remainder taken from reference TRBV2 and TRBJ2-2, is EPEVTQTPSHQVTQMGQEVILRCVPISNHLYFYWYRQILGQKVEFLVSFYNNEISEKSEIFDDQFSVERPDGSNFTLKIRSTKLEDSAMYFCATRQSYTGELFFGEGSRLTVL.